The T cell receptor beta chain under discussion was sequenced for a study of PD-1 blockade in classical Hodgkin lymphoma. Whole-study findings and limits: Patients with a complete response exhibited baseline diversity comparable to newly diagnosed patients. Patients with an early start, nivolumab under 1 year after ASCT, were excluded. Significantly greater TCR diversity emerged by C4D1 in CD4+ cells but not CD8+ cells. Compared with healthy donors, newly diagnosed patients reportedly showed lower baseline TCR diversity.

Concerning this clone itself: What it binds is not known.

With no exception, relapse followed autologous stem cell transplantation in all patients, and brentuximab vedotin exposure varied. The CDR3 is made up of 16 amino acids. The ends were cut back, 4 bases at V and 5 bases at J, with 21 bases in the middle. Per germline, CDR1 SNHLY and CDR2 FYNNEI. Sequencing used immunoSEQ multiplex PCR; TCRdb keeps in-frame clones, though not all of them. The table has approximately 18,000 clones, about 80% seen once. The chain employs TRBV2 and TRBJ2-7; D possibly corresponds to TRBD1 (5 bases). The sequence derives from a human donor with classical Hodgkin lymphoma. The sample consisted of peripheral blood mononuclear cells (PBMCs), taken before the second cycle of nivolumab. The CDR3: CASSGDSGFDVDEQYF. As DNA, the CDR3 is TGTGCCAGCAGTGGAGATTCAGGGTTTGACGTCGACGAGCAGTACTTC.